Relative to its sample, the clone carrying this TCR beta chain is medium-sized. Its antigen remains unknown. No patient received treatment before thyroid surgery. The data stem from a study of metastatic and nonmetastatic thyroid tumors. Study background: Repertoire comparison spanned blood and tumor or nodule tissue of malignant and benign thyroid patients.

Original methodology: Differences in CDR3 between clinicopathological groups were drawn on to build a classifier intended to discriminate distant-metastatic papillary thyroid cancer patients. TCRdb re-called clones via MiXCR from the PCR reads. These V and J calls are TCRdb output, not the study's own analysis. This sample has 13,000 to 15,000 clones, with almost 30% found just once. Study-wide results and limits: The reported finding was significantly higher TCR beta diversity in malignant thyroid tumors relative to benign nodules, in blood and tumor.

The ends were cut back, 3 bases at V and 0 bases at J, with 8 bases in the middle. The CDR3 covers 15 residues. CDR1 and CDR2 from the germline V gene are ENHRY and SYGVKD. The source is a female donor with papillary thyroid cancer or a benign thyroid nodule (not recorded which). Some clones in this sample may be carry-over from other donors' samples. The J gene is TRBJ2-2, the V gene TRBV10-3; no definite D call. Sequenced input: blood. CDR3 sequence: CAISDLAANTGELFF. As DNA, the CDR3 is TGTGCCATCAGTGACCTCGCAGCGAACACCGGGGAGCTGTTTTTT.